These 10 T cell receptor beta chains were sequenced from one sample in a study of T cells in Graves' hyperthyroidism and ophthalmopathy. TCR beta CDR3 sequences were amplified from RNA transcripts. With the HTBI primer set, the TCR CDR3 went through a first round of RT-PCR. MiXCR, run by TCRdb on the multiplex PCR reads, gives a single entry per CDR3 protein. The sample includes over 350,000 distinct CDR3 sequences, about 14% of them seen just once. Sequencing used blood. These receptors originate from a man aged 50 or older with Graves' ophthalmopathy.

In its sample, this clonotype was seen a few times. The J gene is TRBJ2-2, the V gene TRBV3-1; TRBD2 is a possible D gene (7 bases). Germline values: CDR1 LGHDT, CDR2 YNNKEL (reference sequence). V lost 0 bases to trimming and J lost 8 bases, with 22 bases between them. The CDR3 loop spans 18 amino acids. The CDR3 loop reads CASSQDWGASGPLGELFF. As DNA, the CDR3 is TGTGCCAGCAGCCAAGATTGGGGGGCTAGCGGACCCCTTGGGGAGCTGTTTTTT.

This clonotype showed up just a few times. One end of the junction does not line up with germline, which may come from a read error. V usage is TRBV7-7 and J usage is TRBJ2-1; 7 bases map to TRBD2. Germline V gives CDR1 SSHAT, CDR2 FNYEAQ (reference sequence). This CDR3 has 15 amino acids. As DNA, the CDR3 is TGTGCTAGCAGCCCTGAGGGAGGGCGTCTTAGTGAGCAGTTCTTC. This sequence encodes CASSPEGGRLSEQFF.

This clonotype was picked up a small number of times. V gene TRBV20-1 combines with J gene TRBJ1-2; D may be TRBD1 (6 bases). Trimming shortened V by 6 bases and J by 8 bases, and 19 bases separated the two germline ends. The CDR3 is made up of 13 amino acids. Germline CDR1 and CDR2: DFQATT and SNEGSKA (reference sequence). The CDR3 region has the DNA TGCAGTGCAAAAACAGCTCCCGGGGGCGGCTACACCTTC. Amino acids: CSAKTAPGGGYTF.

This CDR3 reads CASRLQQKNSPLHF. The CDR3 DNA sequence: TGTGCCAGCCGCCTTCAACAGAAGAATTCACCCCTCCACTTT. The chain couples TRBV7-8 to TRBJ1-6; no reliable D call. Deletions cut 8 bases from V and 7 bases from J, with 15 bases between. Per germline, CDR1 SGHVS and CDR2 FQNEAQ. CDR3 length: 14 residues.

This clonotype was observed at least ten times. The J gene is TRBJ2-1, the V gene TRBV18; D is uncertain. The CDR3 extends over 15 amino acids. In germline, CDR1 is KGHSH, CDR2 LQKENI. The V and J ends lost 1 base and 5 bases respectively, with 12 bases between them. CDR3 sequence (DNA): TGTGCCAGCTCACCACTCGCTCTTCGGAACAATGAGCAGTTCTTC. It is translated as CASSPLALRNNEQFF.

This clonotype was found many times. The chain recombines TRBV29-1 with TRBJ2-1; 14 positions match TRBD2. Germline CDR1 SQVTM, CDR2 ANQGSEA. V lost 6 bases, J lost 7 bases, and 17 bases stayed unmatched. This CDR3 is built from 18 residues. The CDR3 loop is CSVIKLTGTSGSRNEQFF. For the CDR3, the DNA is TGCAGCGTCATAAAACTTACCGGGACTAGCGGGAGTCGGAATGAGCAGTTCTTC.

This clonotype has just a few counts. This chain connects TRBV28 to TRBJ2-7, with 8 bases aligning to TRBD1. The CDR3 spans 13 residues. The junction had 7 bases not matched to a gene; V was cut back by 10 bases and J by 2 bases. Germline CDR1 is MDHEN and CDR2 is SYDVKM. The CDR3 region has the DNA TGTGCCACCCGCCCGGGACAGGCCTACGAGCAGTACTTC. Its protein product is CATRPGQAYEQYF.

The chain has TRBV18 and TRBJ2-1; 8 nucleotides align to TRBD2. This CDR3 has 16 amino acids. Trimming removed 2 bases from V and 4 bases from J; junction bases left unmatched: 7. The germline CDR1 and CDR2 sequences are KGHSH and LQKENI. The CDR3 nucleotides read TGTGCCAGCTCACCAATGGGAATAGCGGGGTACAATGAGCAGTTCTTC. Encoded protein: CASSPMGIAGYNEQFF.

The rearrangement uses TRBV20-1 and TRBJ2-5; D uncertain. CDR1 is DFQATT and CDR2 is SNEGSKA in the germline V gene (reference sequence). CDR3 length: 13 amino acids. Trimming took 2 bases from V and 0 from J, leaving 7 bases between them. DNA of the CDR3: TGCAGTGCTAGATACCGGAACCAAGAGACCCAGTACTTC. Translating it yields CSARYRNQETQYF.

In its sample, this clonotype was seen many times. V and J are TRBV4-1 and TRBJ2-5, with a tentative D call TRBD1 (6 bases). The CDR3 totals 14 residues. Germline CDR1 is MGHRA and CDR2 is YSYEKL. V dropped 4 bases and J dropped 5 bases, with 14 bases sitting between them. The CDR3 spells CASSRLTGYETQYF. CDR3 DNA: TGCGCCAGCAGCCGCCTTACAGGGTACGAGACCCAGTACTTC.